Presented here are 19 T cell receptor beta chains from one specimen sequenced in a study of blood T cell repertoires in COVID-19. Sequenced by immunoSEQ multiplex PCR; TCRdb stores in-frame clones only, minus some. Here the sample spans approximately 220,000 clones, more than 70% being singletons. Sequencing was performed on PBMCs or T cells enriched from blood (not recorded which). These receptors were taken from a woman aged 40-49 years with acute COVID-19.

The chain is built from TRBV9 and TRBJ2-2; TRBD1 aligns across 8 bases. V was pared by 0 bases and J by 1 base, with 8 bases of the junction left unmatched. The CDR3 is 18 residues long. Germline lookup yields CDR1 SGDLS and CDR2 YYNGEE. The CDR3 sequence is CASSVDLGDRRNTGELFF. CDR3 DNA sequence: TGTGCCAGCAGCGTAGATTTAGGGGACAGGAGGAACACCGGGGAGCTGTTTTTT.

The V call is TRBV9, the J call TRBJ2-6; no firm D call. The CDR3 totals 10 residues. Germline loops: CDR1 SGDLS, CDR2 YYNGEE. The CDR3 protein is CPAGANVLTF. In nucleotides, the CDR3 is TGTCCTGCTGGGGCCAACGTCCTGACTTTC.

V gene TRBV29-1 combines with J gene TRBJ1-2; D uncertain. The CDR3 spans 11 residues. Germline V gene lookup returns CDR1 SQVTM and CDR2 ANQGSEA. Trimming cost V 7 bases and J 8 bases, with 14 bases left between them. The CDR3 region is CSAAGSGGYTF. DNA for the CDR3: TGCAGCGCTGCCGGTAGCGGCGGCTACACCTTC.

This chain connects TRBV2 to TRBJ1-5; TRBD1 aligns across 9 bases. Germline assignment: CDR1 SNHLY and CDR2 FYNNEI. V lost 6 bases to trimming and J lost 7 bases; unmatched junction nucleotides: 7. The CDR3 length is 14 residues. The CDR3 region has the DNA TGTGCCAGCAGGGATGGGACAGGGAGACAGCCCCAGCATTTT. This translates into CASRDGTGRQPQHF.

The chain has TRBV28 and TRBJ1-4; D is unclear. In germline, CDR1 is MDHEN, CDR2 SYDVKM. The ends were cut back, 7 bases at V and 8 bases at J, with 14 bases in the middle. The CDR3 loop spans 13 amino acids. This CDR3 is CASKPTGREKLFF. For the CDR3, the DNA is TGTGCCAGCAAACCGACTGGGAGGGAAAAACTGTTTTTT.

J is TRBJ1-1 and V is TRBV30; maybe TRBD1 (5 bases). Germline assignment: CDR1 GTSNPN and CDR2 SVGIG (reference sequence). There are 15 residues in the CDR3. Trimming pared 2 bases from V and 3 bases from J, leaving 16 bases between. Here the CDR3 DNA reads TGTGCCTGGAGTTCCAGGGCCCTTTGGGACACTGAAGCTTTCTTT. Protein sequence: CAWSSRALWDTEAFF.

The chain joins TRBV24-1 to TRBJ2-2, with TRBD2 matching over 8 bases. The V gene end was trimmed by 0 bases and the J gene end by 4 bases; junction bases not matched to a gene: 6. This CDR3 has 17 residues. CDR1 and CDR2 from the germline V gene are KGHDR and SFDVKD. CDR3 residues: CATSDLSAGGLTGELFF. CDR3 DNA: TGTGCCACCAGTGATTTGTCGGCGGGGGGTCTCACCGGGGAGCTGTTTTTT.

The CDR3 loop reads CASSYSFDRGRTEAFF. CDR3 coding DNA: TGTGCCAGCAGTTACTCATTCGACAGGGGGCGAACTGAAGCTTTCTTT. The chain joins TRBV6-5 to TRBJ1-1, with TRBD1 matching over 10 bases. Germline V gene sequence: CDR1 MNHEY, CDR2 SVGAGI. The junction had 6 bases not matched to a gene; V was cut back by 0 bases and J by 5 bases. The CDR3 is 16 amino acids.

In this sample, this clone turned up once. The CDR3 DNA reads as TGCGCCAGCAGCCCCTACCAGGGGAGCTCTGGAAACACCATATATTTT. This translates into CASSPYQGSSGNTIYF. The V and J genes are TRBV4-1 and TRBJ1-3, with D tentatively TRBD1 (6 bases). CDR3 size: 16 residues. Trimming removed 4 bases from V and 0 bases from J, with 13 bases in between. Germline V gene data show CDR1 as MGHRA and CDR2 as YSYEKL.

This chain joins TRBV27 and TRBJ2-1; TRBD2 matches 11 bases. The germline V gene has CDR1 MNHEY and CDR2 SMNVEV (reference sequence). With V trimmed by 4 bases and J by 3 bases, 5 bases remained unmatched. The CDR3 loop spans 16 amino acids. The CDR3 DNA is TGTGCCAGCAGTTACACCGGGACTAGCGGCTACAATGAGCAGTTCTTC. Translation gives CASSYTGTSGYNEQFF.

This clone was picked up one time. The CDR3 DNA is TGTGCCACGAAGGAAGCGGGAGTGGGGGGTTTGCAGTTCTTC. The encoded protein is CATKEAGVGGLQFF. J is TRBJ2-1 and V is TRBV24-1; TRBD2 agrees at 8 bases. Germline V lookup: CDR1 KGHDR, CDR2 SFDVKD. The CDR3 has 14 residues. V gave up 10 bases and J gave up 12 bases; unmatched junction bases: 16.

This chain links TRBV6-6 with TRBJ2-1; D is perhaps TRBD1 (5 bases). This CDR3 has 10 amino acids. In germline, CDR1 is MNHNY, CDR2 SVGAGI (reference sequence). V was clipped by 4 bases and J by 10 bases, with 5 bases between them. CDR3 amino acids: CASSSGEQFF. CDR3 DNA: TGTGCCAGCAGTTCAGGGGAGCAGTTCTTC.

This chain connects TRBV9 to TRBJ2-5; 12 nucleotides align to TRBD2. The CDR3 has 15 residues. Trimming at V came to 0 bases and at J to 4 bases, leaving 1 base not matched to a gene. Germline CDR1 SGDLS, CDR2 YYNGEE. The CDR3 here is CASSVGLAGVETQYF. CDR3 bases: TGTGCCAGCAGCGTAGGACTAGCGGGAGTAGAGACCCAGTACTTC.

The V and J genes are TRBV10-3 and TRBJ1-4; 7 bases match TRBD1. Germline CDR1 reads ENHRY; CDR2 reads SYGVKD. Trimming took 6 bases from V and 3 from J; bases not matched to a gene: 4. The CDR3 runs to 14 residues. The CDR3 loop is CAISPQGSNEKLFF. The CDR3 nucleotides read TGTGCCATCAGCCCACAGGGGTCTAATGAAAAACTGTTTTTT.

The rearrangement uses TRBV6-1 and TRBJ2-1; tentative D call: TRBD1 (5 bases). The germline CDR1 and CDR2 sequences are MNHNS and SASEGT. Deletions cut 4 bases from V and 7 bases from J, with 23 bases between. The length of the CDR3 is 17 residues. This CDR3 reads CASSASGWGTSVNEQFF. The CDR3 region has the DNA TGTGCCAGCAGTGCATCCGGTTGGGGCACCTCAGTGAATGAGCAGTTCTTC.

This clone was recorded a few times. V is TRBV5-1 and J is TRBJ1-6; D might be TRBD1 (5 bases). This CDR3 comprises 15 residues. Per the germline V gene, CDR1 is SGHRS and CDR2 is YFSETQ. Trimming removed 4 bases at V and 7 bases at J, with 15 bases between. The CDR3 sequence: CASSPPGGSNSPLHF. DNA of the CDR3: TGCGCCAGCAGCCCCCCGGGGGGGAGCAATTCACCCCTCCACTTT.

The chain combines TRBV5-1 with TRBJ1-1; no firm D call. This CDR3 has 13 amino acids. Germline V gene lookup returns CDR1 SGHRS and CDR2 YFSETQ. V lost 4 bases to trimming and J lost 1 base, with 8 bases between them. The CDR3 loop reads CASSRNRNTEAFF. DNA for the CDR3: TGCGCCAGCAGCCGAAACAGGAACACTGAAGCTTTCTTT.

V usage is TRBV5-1 and J usage is TRBJ2-1; a weak D match, TRBD2 (5 bases). The CDR3 is 14 residues long. Trimming removed 4 bases from V and 4 bases from J, with 12 bases in between. Germline CDR1 SGHRS, CDR2 YFSETQ. The CDR3 here is CASSPRRGYNEQFF. CDR3 nucleotides: TGCGCCAGCAGCCCACGTCGGGGTTACAATGAGCAGTTCTTC.

As for this clone: Other nucleotide sequences in the sample specify the same CDR3. The rearrangement links TRBV5-1 to TRBJ1-3, with no clear D. Germline V gene data show CDR1 as SGHRS and CDR2 as YFSETQ. The V and J ends lost 0 bases and 0 bases respectively, with 7 bases between them. The CDR3 loop spans 15 amino acids. DNA for the CDR3: TGCGCCAGCAGCTTGGCAGGCAGCTCTGGAAACACCATATATTTT. This gives the protein CASSLAGSSGNTIYF.